The sequence of this T cell receptor (beta chain) was determined in a study of cytomegalovirus exposure and HLA in healthy donors. Study-wide findings and caveats: Cytomegalovirus-associated status was assigned to roughly 160 TCR beta chains. Associated with HLA alleles at 0.05 false discovery rate in a later analysis were 16,951 TCR beta sequences.

Note on this clone: Its antigen is unknown.

Germline CDR1 reads LNHNV; CDR2 reads YYDKDF (reference sequence). With 0 bases removed from V and 8 bases from J, the gap between germline ends came to 13 bases. This CDR3 spans 14 amino acids. PCR was performed using 60 Vbeta and 13 Jbeta primers. Sequencing used immunoSEQ multiplex PCR; TCRdb keeps in-frame clones, though not all of them. This table has 150,000 to 200,000 clones, less than 85% appearing once. Sequencing was carried out using PBMCs. The origin of this receptor is a boy between 5 and 17 years old in good health and CMV-seronegative. The chain combines TRBV15 with TRBJ1-1, with D possibly matching TRBD1 (5 bases). The CDR3 region has the DNA TGTGCCACCAGCAGAGATCAGCTGGGGCGAGAAGCTTTCTTT. Translation: CATSRDQLGREAFF.